Following are 10 T cell receptor beta chains from one sample sequenced in a study of T-cell reconstitution after alpha-beta-depleted transplantation in children. For TCRbeta, the library was prepared with unique molecular identifiers. In TCRdb, the PCR reads were re-called with MiXCR into one record per CDR3 protein. The sample lists about 460,000 distinct CDR3 sequences, about an eighth occurring once. The starting material was PBMCs from the stem cell graft donor, obtained from the stem cell graft. The receptors stem from a human donor who donated a stem cell graft to a child with combined immunodeficiency.

The rearrangement uses TRBV30 and TRBJ1-5, with D possibly matching TRBD1 (6 bases). CDR3 size: 15 residues. Between the trimmed V and J ends, which lost 3 bases and 4 bases, there was a span of 16 bases. Germline assignment: CDR1 GTSNPN and CDR2 SVGIG (reference sequence). The CDR3 DNA reads TGTGCCTGGAGACTCTCCGGGACACTGAATCAGCCCCAGCATTTT. This sequence encodes CAWRLSGTLNQPQHF.

This clonotype was recorded at least ten times. This chain joins TRBV4-2 and TRBJ2-7, with D possibly matching TRBD2 (5 bases). V lost 1 base and J lost 5, with 6 bases in between. This CDR3 comprises 12 residues. The germline CDR1 and CDR2 sequences are LGHNA and YNFKEQ. This CDR3 reads CASSQVRDEQYF. The CDR3 DNA follows: TGTGCCAGCAGCCAAGTGAGGGACGAGCAGTACTTC.

The chain links TRBV6-5 to TRBJ2-7; D gene unclear. Germline CDR1 and CDR2: MNHEY and SVGAGI. Trimming left V 0 bases short and J 2 bases short, with 11 bases between. The CDR3 is 15 residues long. The CDR3 DNA reads as TGTGCCAGCAGTTACTCACCTGACACAGCCTACGAGCAGTACTTC. This translates into CASSYSPDTAYEQYF.

V usage is TRBV4-3 and J usage is TRBJ2-1, with 8 bases aligning to TRBD2. Trimming took 4 bases from V and 9 from J; bases not matched to a gene: 5. The germline V gene encodes CDR1 LGHNA and CDR2 YSLEER. The CDR3 covers 13 residues. CDR3: CASSPGLGVEQFF. Written as DNA, the CDR3 is TGCGCCAGCAGCCCGGGACTAGGGGTTGAGCAGTTCTTC.

This clonotype was counted many times. The rearrangement joins TRBV5-6 to TRBJ2-2; D may correspond to TRBD1 or TRBD2 (5 bases each). CDR3 size: 15 residues. Trimming cost V 0 bases and J 4 bases, with 10 bases left between them. CDR1 SGHDT and CDR2 YYEEEE come from the germline V gene. CDR3: CASSLDGAVTGELFF. The CDR3 nucleotides read TGTGCCAGCAGCTTGGACGGGGCGGTCACCGGGGAGCTGTTTTTT.

This clonotype was counted a few times. J is TRBJ1-2 and V is TRBV7-9; maybe TRBD1 (6 bases). The CDR3 extends over 17 amino acids. V dropped 5 bases and J dropped 3 bases, with 22 bases sitting between them. Per the germline V gene, CDR1 is SEHNR and CDR2 is FQNEAQ (reference sequence). CDR3 DNA sequence: TGTGCCAGCAGCCCCTCGCCGGGAGGGGGAAAGGACTATGGCTACACCTTC. This sequence encodes CASSPSPGGGKDYGYTF.

Ten or more counts support this clonotype. The chain recombines TRBV12-3 or TRBV12-4 with TRBJ1-1, with 7 bases identical to TRBD1. The CDR3 loop spans 15 amino acids. The V and J ends lost 6 bases and 2 bases, in that order; junction bases with no gene match: 9. CDR3 nucleotide sequence: TGTGCCAGCAGCCCAGGGGGGCGGTTCAACACTGAAGCTTTCTTT. Protein sequence: CASSPGGRFNTEAFF.

There are a few counts of this clonotype. This chain connects TRBV5-1 to TRBJ2-3; tentative D call: TRBD2 (7 bases). Germline V gives CDR1 SGHRS, CDR2 YFSETQ. Trimming left V 1 base short and J 3 bases short, with 15 bases between. The CDR3 runs to 16 residues. The CDR3 sequence is CASSLQGGGRTDTQYF. CDR3 coding DNA: TGCGCCAGCAGCTTGCAAGGGGGAGGGAGAACAGATACGCAGTATTTT.

V gene TRBV20-1 combines with J gene TRBJ1-2; TRBD1 agrees at 12 bases. In germline, CDR1 is DFQATT, CDR2 SNEGSKA (reference sequence). The length of the CDR3 is 15 residues. Trimming at V came to 7 bases and at J to 0 bases, leaving 6 bases not matched to a gene. The CDR3 DNA reads TGCAGTGTCGGGACAGGGGGCTGGGCTAACTATGGCTACACCTTC. Its protein product is CSVGTGGWANYGYTF.

At least ten counts were recorded for this clonotype. The chain employs TRBV29-1 and TRBJ2-2, with D possibly matching TRBD1 (5 bases). Trimming shortened V by 6 bases and J by 6 bases, and 11 bases separated the two germline ends. Germline V gene data show CDR1 as SQVTM and CDR2 as ANQGSEA. The CDR3 extends over 12 amino acids. The CDR3 is CSVSSGSGELFF. The DNA for the CDR3 is TGCAGCGTCTCTTCAGGGTCCGGGGAGCTGTTTTTT.